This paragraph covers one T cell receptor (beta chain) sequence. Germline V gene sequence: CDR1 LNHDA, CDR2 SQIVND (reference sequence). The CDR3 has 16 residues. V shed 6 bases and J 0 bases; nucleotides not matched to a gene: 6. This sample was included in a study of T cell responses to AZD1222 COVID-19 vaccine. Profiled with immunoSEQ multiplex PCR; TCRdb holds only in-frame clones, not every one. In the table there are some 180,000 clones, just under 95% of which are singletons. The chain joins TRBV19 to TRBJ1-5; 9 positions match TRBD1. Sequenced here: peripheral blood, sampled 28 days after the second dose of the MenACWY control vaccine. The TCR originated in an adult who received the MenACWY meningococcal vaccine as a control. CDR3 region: CASSAGQGNSNQPQHF. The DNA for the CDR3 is TGTGCCAGTAGCGCGGGACAGGGAAATAGCAATCAGCCCCAGCATTTT.